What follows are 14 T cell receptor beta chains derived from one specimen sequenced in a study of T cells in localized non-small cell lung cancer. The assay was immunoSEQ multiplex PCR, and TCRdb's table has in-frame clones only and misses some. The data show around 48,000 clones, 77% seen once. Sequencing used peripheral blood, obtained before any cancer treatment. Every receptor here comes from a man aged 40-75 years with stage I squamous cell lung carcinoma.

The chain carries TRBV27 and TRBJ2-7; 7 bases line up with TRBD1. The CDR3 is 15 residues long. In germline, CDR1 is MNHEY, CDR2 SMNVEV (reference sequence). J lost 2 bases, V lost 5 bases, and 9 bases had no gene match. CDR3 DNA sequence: TGTGCCAGCAGTCCGAAACTCGACAGGGCCTACGAGCAGTACTTC. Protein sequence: CASSPKLDRAYEQYF.

The CDR3 protein is CASKSGTLSNQPQHF. The CDR3, as DNA: TGTGCCAGCAAGTCAGGGACACTGAGCAATCAGCCCCAGCATTTT. V gene TRBV2 combines with J gene TRBJ1-5; a possible D gene is TRBD1 (6 bases). The CDR3 covers 15 residues. The V gene lost 7 bases and the J gene lost 1 base, with 14 bases spanning the gap. From germline, CDR1 is SNHLY and CDR2 FYNNEI.

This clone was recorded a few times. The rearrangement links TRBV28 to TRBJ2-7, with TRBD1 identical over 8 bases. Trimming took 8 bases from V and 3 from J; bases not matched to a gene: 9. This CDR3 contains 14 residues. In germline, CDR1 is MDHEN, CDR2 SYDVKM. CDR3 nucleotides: TGTGCCAGCTATGGGCAGGGGGCGCGCTACGAGCAGTACTTC. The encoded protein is CASYGQGARYEQYF.

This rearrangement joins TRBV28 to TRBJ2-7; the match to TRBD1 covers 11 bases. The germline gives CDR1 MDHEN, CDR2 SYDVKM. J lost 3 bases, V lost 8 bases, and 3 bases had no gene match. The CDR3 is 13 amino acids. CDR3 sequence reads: CASYGTGGYEQYF. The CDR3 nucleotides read TGTGCCAGCTATGGGACAGGGGGCTACGAGCAGTACTTC. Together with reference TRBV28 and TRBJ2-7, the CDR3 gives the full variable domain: DVKVTQSSRYLVKRTGEKVFLECVQDMDHENMFWYRQDPGLGLRLIYFSYDVKMKEKGDIPEGYSVSREKKERFSLILESASTNQTSMYLCASYGTGGYEQYFGPGTRLTVT.

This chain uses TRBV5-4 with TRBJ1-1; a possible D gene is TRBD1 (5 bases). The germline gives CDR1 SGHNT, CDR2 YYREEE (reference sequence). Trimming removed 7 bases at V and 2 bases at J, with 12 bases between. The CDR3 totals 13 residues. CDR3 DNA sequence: TGTGCCAGCGGGACGGATTCTAACACTGAAGCTTTCTTT. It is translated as CASGTDSNTEAFF.

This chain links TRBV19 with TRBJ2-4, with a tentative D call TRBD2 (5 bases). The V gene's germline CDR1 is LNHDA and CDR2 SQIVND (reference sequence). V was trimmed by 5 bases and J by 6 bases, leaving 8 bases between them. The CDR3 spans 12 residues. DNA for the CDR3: TGTGCCAGTAGTTACCGGGGAAACATTCAGTACTTC. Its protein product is CASSYRGNIQYF. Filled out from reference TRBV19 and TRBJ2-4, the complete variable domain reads DGGITQSPKYLFRKEGQNVTLSCEQNLNHDAMYWYRQDPGQGLRLIYYSQIVNDFQKGDIAEGYSVSREKKESFPLTVTSAQKNPTAFYLCASSYRGNIQYFGAGTRLSVL.

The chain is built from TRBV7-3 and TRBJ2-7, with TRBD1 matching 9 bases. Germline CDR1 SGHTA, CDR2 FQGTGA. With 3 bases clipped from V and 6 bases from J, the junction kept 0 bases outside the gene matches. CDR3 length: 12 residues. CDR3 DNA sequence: TGTGCCAGCAGCTTGACAGGGGGCGAGCAGTACTTC. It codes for CASSLTGGEQYF.

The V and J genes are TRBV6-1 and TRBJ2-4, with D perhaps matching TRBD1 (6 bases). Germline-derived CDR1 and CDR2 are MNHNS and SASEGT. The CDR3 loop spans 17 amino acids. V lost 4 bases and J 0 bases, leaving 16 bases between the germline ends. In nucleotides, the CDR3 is TGTGCCAGCAGTGTGGGAACAGGGTACGGAGCCAAAAACATTCAGTACTTC. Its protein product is CASSVGTGYGAKNIQYF.

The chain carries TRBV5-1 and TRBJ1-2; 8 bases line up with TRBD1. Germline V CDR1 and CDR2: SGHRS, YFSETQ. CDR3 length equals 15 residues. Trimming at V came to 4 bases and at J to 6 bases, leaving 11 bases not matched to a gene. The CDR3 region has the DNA TGCGCCAGCAGCCCTCAGGGGACAGGCCGGGATGGCTACACCTTC. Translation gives CASSPQGTGRDGYTF. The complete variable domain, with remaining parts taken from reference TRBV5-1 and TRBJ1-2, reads KAGVTQTPRYLIKTRGQQVTLSCSPISGHRSVSWYQQTPGQGLQFLFEYFSETQRNKGNFPGRFSGRQFSNSRSEMNVSTLELGDSALYLCASSPQGTGRDGYTFGSGTRLTVV.

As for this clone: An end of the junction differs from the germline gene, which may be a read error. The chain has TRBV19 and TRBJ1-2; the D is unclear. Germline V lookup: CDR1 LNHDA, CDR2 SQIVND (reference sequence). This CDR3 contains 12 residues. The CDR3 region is CTSNLSPGGYTF. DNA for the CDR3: TGTACCAGTAATCTCAGCCCGGGTGGCTACACCTTC.

The CDR3 is CASIGFLDRGRQAKNIQYF. The CDR3 nucleotides are TGTGCCAGTATAGGATTTTTGGACAGGGGGCGCCAGGCCAAAAACATTCAGTACTTC. V usage is TRBV19 and J usage is TRBJ2-4, with 11 bases identical to TRBD1. V lost 7 bases, J lost 1 base, and 15 bases stayed unmatched. This CDR3 comprises 19 residues. Germline V gene lookup returns CDR1 LNHDA and CDR2 SQIVND (reference sequence). Looking up the rest from reference TRBV19 and TRBJ2-4 gives the full variable domain: DGGITQSPKYLFRKEGQNVTLSCEQNLNHDAMYWYRQDPGQGLRLIYYSQIVNDFQKGDIAEGYSVSREKKESFPLTVTSAQKNPTAFYLCASIGFLDRGRQAKNIQYFGAGTRLSVL.

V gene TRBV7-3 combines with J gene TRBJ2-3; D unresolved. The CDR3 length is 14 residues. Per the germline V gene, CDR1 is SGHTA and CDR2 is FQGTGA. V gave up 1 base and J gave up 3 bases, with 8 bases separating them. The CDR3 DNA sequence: TGTGCCAGCAGCTTAAGCCAGGCAACAGATACGCAGTATTTT. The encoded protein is CASSLSQATDTQYF.

CDR3 sequence: CASSPVQPNSPLHF. As DNA, the CDR3 is TGTGCCAGCTCACCCGTCCAGCCTAATTCACCCCTCCACTTT. This chain uses TRBV18 with TRBJ1-6, with D unclear. Deletions cut 3 bases from V and 6 bases from J, with 9 bases between. Germline V CDR1 and CDR2: KGHSH, LQKENI. The CDR3 contains 14 residues.

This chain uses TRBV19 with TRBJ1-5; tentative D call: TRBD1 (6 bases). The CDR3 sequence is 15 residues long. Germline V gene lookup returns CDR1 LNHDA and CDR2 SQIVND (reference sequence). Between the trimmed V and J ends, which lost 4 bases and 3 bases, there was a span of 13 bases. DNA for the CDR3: TGTGCCAGTAGTAGGAGGGACATCGACAATCAGCCCCAGCATTTT. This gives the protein CASSRRDIDNQPQHF.